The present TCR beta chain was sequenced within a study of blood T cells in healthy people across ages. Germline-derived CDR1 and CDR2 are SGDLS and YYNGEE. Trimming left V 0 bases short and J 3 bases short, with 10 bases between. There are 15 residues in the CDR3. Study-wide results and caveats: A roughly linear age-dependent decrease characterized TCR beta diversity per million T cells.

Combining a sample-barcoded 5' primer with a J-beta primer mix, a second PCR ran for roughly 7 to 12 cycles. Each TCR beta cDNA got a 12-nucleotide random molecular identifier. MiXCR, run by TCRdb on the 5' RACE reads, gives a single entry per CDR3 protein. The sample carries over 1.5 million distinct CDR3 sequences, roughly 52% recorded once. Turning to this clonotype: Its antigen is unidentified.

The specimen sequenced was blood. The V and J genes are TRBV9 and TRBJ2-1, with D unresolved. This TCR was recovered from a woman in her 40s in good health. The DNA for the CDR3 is TGTGCCAGCAGCGTAGCTTTGGGCGGCTACAATGAGCAGTTCTTC. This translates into CASSVALGGYNEQFF.